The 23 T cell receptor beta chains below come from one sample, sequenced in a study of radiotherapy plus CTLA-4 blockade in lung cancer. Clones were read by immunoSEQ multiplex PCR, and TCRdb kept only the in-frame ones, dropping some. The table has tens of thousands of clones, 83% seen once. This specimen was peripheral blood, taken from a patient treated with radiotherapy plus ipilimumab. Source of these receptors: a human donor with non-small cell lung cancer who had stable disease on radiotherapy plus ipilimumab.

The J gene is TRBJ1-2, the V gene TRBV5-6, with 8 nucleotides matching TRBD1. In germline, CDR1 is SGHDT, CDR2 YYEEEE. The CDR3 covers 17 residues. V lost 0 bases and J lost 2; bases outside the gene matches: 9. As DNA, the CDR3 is TGTGCCAGCAGCTTGGACGGACATAGACAGGGGAACTATGGCTACACCTTC. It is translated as CASSLDGHRQGNYGYTF.

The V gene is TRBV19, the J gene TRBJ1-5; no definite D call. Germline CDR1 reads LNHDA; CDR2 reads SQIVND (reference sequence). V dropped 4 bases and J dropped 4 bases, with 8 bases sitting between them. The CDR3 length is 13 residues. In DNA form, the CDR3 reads TGTGCCAGTAGTACGCAGGTGAATCAGCCCCAGCATTTT. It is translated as CASSTQVNQPQHF. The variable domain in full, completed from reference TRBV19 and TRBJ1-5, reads DGGITQSPKYLFRKEGQNVTLSCEQNLNHDAMYWYRQDPGQGLRLIYYSQIVNDFQKGDIAEGYSVSREKKESFPLTVTSAQKNPTAFYLCASSTQVNQPQHFGDGTRLSIL.

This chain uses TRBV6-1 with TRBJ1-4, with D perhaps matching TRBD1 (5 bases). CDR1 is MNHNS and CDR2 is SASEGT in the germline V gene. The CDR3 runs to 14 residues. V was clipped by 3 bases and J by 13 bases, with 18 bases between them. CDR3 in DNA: TGTGCCAGCAGTGATGGGACCCACCCCGGGGGACTGTTTTTT. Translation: CASSDGTHPGGLFF.

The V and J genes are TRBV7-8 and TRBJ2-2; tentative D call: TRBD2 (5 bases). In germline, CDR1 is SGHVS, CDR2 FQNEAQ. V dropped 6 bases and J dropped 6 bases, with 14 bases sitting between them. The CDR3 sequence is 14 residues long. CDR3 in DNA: TGTGCCAGCAGTCTAAATGAGGGAGCCGGGGAGCTGTTTTTT. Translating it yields CASSLNEGAGELFF.

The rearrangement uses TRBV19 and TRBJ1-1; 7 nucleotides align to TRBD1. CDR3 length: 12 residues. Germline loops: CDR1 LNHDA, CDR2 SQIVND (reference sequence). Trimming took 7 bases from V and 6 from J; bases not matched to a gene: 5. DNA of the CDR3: TGTGCCAGTAACAACAGGGGTGCTGAAGCTTTCTTT. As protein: CASNNRGAEAFF.

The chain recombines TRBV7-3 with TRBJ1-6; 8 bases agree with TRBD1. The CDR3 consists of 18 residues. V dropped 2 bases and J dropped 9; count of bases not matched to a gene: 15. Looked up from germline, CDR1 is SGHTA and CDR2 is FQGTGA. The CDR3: CASSLLSAGQGGGSPLHF. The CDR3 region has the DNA TGTGCCAGCAGCTTATTATCCGCCGGACAGGGAGGCGGTTCACCCCTCCACTTT.

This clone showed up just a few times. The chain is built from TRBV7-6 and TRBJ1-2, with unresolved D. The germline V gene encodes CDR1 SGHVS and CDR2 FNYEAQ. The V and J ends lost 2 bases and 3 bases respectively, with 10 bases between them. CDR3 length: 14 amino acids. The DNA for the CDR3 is TGTGCCAGCAGCTTAAGAGGACCTCACTATGGCTACACCTTC. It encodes CASSLRGPHYGYTF.

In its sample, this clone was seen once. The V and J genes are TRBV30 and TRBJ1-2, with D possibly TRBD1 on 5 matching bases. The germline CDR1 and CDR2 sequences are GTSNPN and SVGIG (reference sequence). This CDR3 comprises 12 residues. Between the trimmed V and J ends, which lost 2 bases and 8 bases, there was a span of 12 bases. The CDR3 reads CAWSPGTWGYTF. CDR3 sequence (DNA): TGTGCCTGGAGTCCGGGGACCTGGGGCTACACCTTC.

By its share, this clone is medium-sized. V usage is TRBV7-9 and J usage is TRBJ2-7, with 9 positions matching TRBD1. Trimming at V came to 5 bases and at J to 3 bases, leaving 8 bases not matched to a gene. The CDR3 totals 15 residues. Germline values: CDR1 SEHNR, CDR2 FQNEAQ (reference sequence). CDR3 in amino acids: CASSPEDRGIYEQYF. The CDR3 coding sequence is TGTGCCAGCAGCCCGGAAGACAGGGGGATCTACGAGCAGTACTTC.

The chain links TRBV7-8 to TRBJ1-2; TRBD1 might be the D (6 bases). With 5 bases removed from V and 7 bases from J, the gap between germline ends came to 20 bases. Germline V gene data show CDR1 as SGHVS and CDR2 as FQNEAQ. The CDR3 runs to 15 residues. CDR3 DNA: TGTGCCAGCAGCCCACGACAACAGGGAGCTGGTGGCTACACCTTC. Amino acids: CASSPRQQGAGGYTF.

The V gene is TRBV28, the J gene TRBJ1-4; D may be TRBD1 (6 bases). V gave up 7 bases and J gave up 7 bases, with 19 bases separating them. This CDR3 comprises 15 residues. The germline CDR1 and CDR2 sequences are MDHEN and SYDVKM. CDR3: CASTTRGARVEKLFF. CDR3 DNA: TGTGCCAGCACTACACGGGGGGCGCGGGTTGAAAAACTGTTTTTT.

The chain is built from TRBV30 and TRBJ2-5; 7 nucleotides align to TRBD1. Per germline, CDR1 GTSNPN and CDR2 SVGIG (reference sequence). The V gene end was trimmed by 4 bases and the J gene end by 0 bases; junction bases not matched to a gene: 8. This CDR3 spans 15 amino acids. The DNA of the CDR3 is TGTGCCTGGAAATCGTTAAGGGGGCACCAAGAGACCCAGTACTTC. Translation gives CAWKSLRGHQETQYF.

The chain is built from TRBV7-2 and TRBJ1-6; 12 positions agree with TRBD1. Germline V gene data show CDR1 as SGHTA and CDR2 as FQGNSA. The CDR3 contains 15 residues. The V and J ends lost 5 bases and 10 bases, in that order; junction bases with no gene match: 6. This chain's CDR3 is CASSPGTGGGSPLHF. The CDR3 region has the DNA TGTGCCAGCAGCCCAGGGACAGGGGGCGGATCACCCCTCCACTTT.

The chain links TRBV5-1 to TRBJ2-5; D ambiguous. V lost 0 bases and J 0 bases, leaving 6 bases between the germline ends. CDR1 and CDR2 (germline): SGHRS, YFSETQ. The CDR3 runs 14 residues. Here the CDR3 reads CASSLGDYQETQYF. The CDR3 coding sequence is TGCGCCAGCAGCTTGGGAGACTACCAAGAGACCCAGTACTTC.

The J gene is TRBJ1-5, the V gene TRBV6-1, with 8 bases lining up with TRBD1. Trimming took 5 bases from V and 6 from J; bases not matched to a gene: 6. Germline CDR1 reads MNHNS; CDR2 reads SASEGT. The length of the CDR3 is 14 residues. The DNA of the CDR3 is TGTGCCAGCAGTTCAACAGGGGGAGGTCAGCCCCAGCATTTT. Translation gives CASSSTGGGQPQHF.

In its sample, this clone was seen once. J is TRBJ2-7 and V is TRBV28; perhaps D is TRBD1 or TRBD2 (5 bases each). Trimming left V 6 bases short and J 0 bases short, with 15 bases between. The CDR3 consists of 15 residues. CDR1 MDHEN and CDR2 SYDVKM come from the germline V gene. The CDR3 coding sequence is TGTGCCAGCAGGCCACTGGGGGTAAGCTCCTACGAGCAGTACTTC. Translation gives CASRPLGVSSYEQYF.

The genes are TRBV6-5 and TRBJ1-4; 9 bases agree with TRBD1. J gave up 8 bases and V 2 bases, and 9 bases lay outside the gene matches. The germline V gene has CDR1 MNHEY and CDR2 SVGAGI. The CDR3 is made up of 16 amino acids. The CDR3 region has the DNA TGTGCCAGCAGTTACCTCCGGGGACAGGGTCCCGAAAAACTGTTTTTT. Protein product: CASSYLRGQGPEKLFF.

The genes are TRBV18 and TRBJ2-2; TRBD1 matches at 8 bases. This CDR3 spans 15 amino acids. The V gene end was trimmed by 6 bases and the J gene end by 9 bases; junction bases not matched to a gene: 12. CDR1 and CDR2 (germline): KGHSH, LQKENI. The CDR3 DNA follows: TGTGCCAGCTCGGCCAGTTCAGGGGGCCTCAGGGAGCTGTTTTTT. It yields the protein CASSASSGGLRELFF.

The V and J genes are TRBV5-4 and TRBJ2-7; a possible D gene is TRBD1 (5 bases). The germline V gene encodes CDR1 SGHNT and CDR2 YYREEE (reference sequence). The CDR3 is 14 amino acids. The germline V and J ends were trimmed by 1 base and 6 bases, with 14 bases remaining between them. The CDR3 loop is CASSLQGSAGEQYF. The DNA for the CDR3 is TGTGCCAGCAGCTTGCAGGGTTCAGCTGGCGAGCAGTACTTC.

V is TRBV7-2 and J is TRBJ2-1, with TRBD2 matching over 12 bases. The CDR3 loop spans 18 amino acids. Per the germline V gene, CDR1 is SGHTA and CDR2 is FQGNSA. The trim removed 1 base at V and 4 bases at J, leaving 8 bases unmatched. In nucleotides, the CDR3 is TGTGCCAGCAGCTTAGTTTATAGGCTAGCGGGAGGGTACAATGAGCAGTTCTTC. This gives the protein CASSLVYRLAGGYNEQFF.

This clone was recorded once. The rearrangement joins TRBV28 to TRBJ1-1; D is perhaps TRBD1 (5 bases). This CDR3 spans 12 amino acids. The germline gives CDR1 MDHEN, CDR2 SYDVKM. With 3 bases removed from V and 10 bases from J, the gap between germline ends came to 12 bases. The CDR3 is CASSFGAGAAFF. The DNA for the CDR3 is TGTGCCAGCAGTTTTGGGGCAGGTGCAGCTTTCTTT.

For the CDR3, the DNA is TGTGCCAGCTCAGTTAGACTAGCGGAAAACACCGGGGAGCTGTTTTTT. Its translation is CASSVRLAENTGELFF. The chain links TRBV18 to TRBJ2-2, with TRBD2 matching over 9 bases. CDR3 size: 16 residues. Germline V gene sequence: CDR1 KGHSH, CDR2 LQKENI. V lost 5 bases, J lost 2 bases, and 6 bases stayed unmatched.

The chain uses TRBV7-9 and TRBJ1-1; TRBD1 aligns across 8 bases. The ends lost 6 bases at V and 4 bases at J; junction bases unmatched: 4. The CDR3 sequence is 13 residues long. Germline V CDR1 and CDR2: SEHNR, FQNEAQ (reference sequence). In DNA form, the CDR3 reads TGTGCCAGCAGTCTTCAGGGGGCCACTGAAGCTTTCTTT. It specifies CASSLQGATEAFF.